Each of the 29 T cell receptor beta chains below was sequenced from the same sample in a study of T cell responses to AZD1222 COVID-19 vaccine. Profiling relied on immunoSEQ multiplex PCR, and the TCRdb table lists in-frame clones only, not all of them. The table has roughly 200,000 clones, 90% to 95% seen once. The sample here was peripheral blood, taken 28 days after the second AZD1222 dose. The receptors originated from an adult who received the AZD1222 COVID-19 vaccine.

The chain joins TRBV10-1 to TRBJ2-7; D remains unclear. The CDR3 length is 14 residues. CDR1 and CDR2 (germline): WNHNN, SYGVQD (reference sequence). Trimming left V 7 bases short and J 2 bases short, with 15 bases between. This chain's CDR3 is CASIPTSITYEQYF. The CDR3 nucleotides are TGCGCCAGCATTCCCACGTCGATCACCTACGAGCAGTACTTC.

The rearrangement uses TRBV28 and TRBJ1-1; 11 nucleotides match TRBD1. The CDR3 covers 16 residues. Trimming at V came to 5 bases and at J to 5 bases, leaving 10 bases not matched to a gene. Per the germline V gene, CDR1 is MDHEN and CDR2 is SYDVKM. This chain's CDR3 is CASSPYPGTGGTEAFF. The CDR3 DNA reads TGTGCCAGCAGTCCGTACCCCGGGACAGGGGGTACTGAAGCTTTCTTT.

The V gene is TRBV6-5, the J gene TRBJ1-2, with 9 bases matching TRBD1. This CDR3 comprises 16 residues. J gave up 2 bases and V 2 bases, and 6 bases lay outside the gene matches. Germline lookup yields CDR1 MNHEY and CDR2 SVGAGI. Here the CDR3 reads CASSYPLGQGNYGYTF. DNA of the CDR3: TGTGCCAGCAGTTACCCCTTAGGACAGGGGAACTATGGCTACACCTTC.

The V gene is TRBV28, the J gene TRBJ1-5; 7 bases are shared with TRBD1. The CDR3 consists of 14 residues. Trimming removed 5 bases from V and 5 bases from J; junction bases left unmatched: 6. Germline values: CDR1 MDHEN, CDR2 SYDVKM. The CDR3 DNA reads as TGTGCCAGCAGTGCCGGGACAGCATATCAGCCCCAGCATTTT. Amino acids: CASSAGTAYQPQHF.

This rearrangement joins TRBV2 to TRBJ1-3, with D uncertain. CDR3 length equals 11 residues. V dropped 8 bases and J dropped 5 bases, with 7 bases sitting between them. Germline lookup yields CDR1 SNHLY and CDR2 FYNNEI. The CDR3 loop reads CASVKRNTIYF. The DNA for the CDR3 is TGTGCCAGCGTAAAAAGAAACACCATATATTTT.

This chain uses TRBV7-9 with TRBJ2-7; D gene uncertain. Trimming shortened V by 3 bases and J by 0 bases, and 6 bases separated the two germline ends. The CDR3 spans 13 residues. CDR1 is SEHNR and CDR2 is FQNEAQ in the germline V gene (reference sequence). This CDR3 reads CASSFSYSYEQYF. The DNA for the CDR3 is TGTGCCAGCAGCTTTAGTTACTCCTACGAGCAGTACTTC.

The chain has TRBV18 and TRBJ1-4; 10 bases line up with TRBD1. From germline, CDR1 is KGHSH and CDR2 LQKENI. The V gene end was trimmed by 4 bases and the J gene end by 8 bases; junction bases not matched to a gene: 7. This CDR3 has 15 amino acids. CDR3 bases: TGTGCCAGCTCACAAAAGACAGGGGGCGCAGAAAAACTGTTTTTT. It encodes CASSQKTGGAEKLFF.

V gene TRBV2 combines with J gene TRBJ2-5; 11 nucleotides align to TRBD2. Germline assignment: CDR1 SNHLY and CDR2 FYNNEI. This CDR3 has 17 residues. With 5 bases clipped from V and 8 bases from J, the junction kept 16 bases outside the gene matches. In DNA form, the CDR3 reads TGTGCCAGCAGTCCACGACTAGCGGGACCCGTCTTGGGTACCCAGTACTTC. Amino acids: CASSPRLAGPVLGTQYF.

The genes are TRBV5-1 and TRBJ2-5, with TRBD1 as a possible D gene (6 bases). V was trimmed by 4 bases and J by 0 bases, leaving 16 bases between them. Germline CDR1 and CDR2: SGHRS and YFSETQ. This CDR3 has 16 residues. CDR3 nucleotides: TGCGCCAGCAGCAGGACTGGACAGCTCTACCAAGAGACCCAGTACTTC. Translating it yields CASSRTGQLYQETQYF.

V and J are TRBV4-1 and TRBJ1-5; D perhaps matches TRBD1 (6 bases). Germline V CDR1 and CDR2: MGHRA, YSYEKL. Trimming took off 4 bases at V and 5 bases at J, with 15 bases between the two ends. CDR3 length equals 15 residues. In nucleotides, the CDR3 is TGCGCCAGCAGCCTAACTCCGGGGGCGGATCAGCCCCAGCATTTT. As protein: CASSLTPGADQPQHF.

The chain combines TRBV7-8 with TRBJ1-5; D remains ambiguous. CDR1 and CDR2 from the germline V gene are SGHVS and FQNEAQ. The ends were cut back, 4 bases at V and 3 bases at J, with 7 bases in the middle. This CDR3 has 13 residues. The CDR3 protein is CASSSSYNQPQHF. CDR3 nucleotides: TGTGCCAGCAGCTCTAGCTACAATCAGCCCCAGCATTTT.

The CDR3 region is CASSFRASNLDGYTF. The CDR3, as DNA: TGTGCCAGCAGCTTTCGGGCCTCAAATTTGGATGGCTACACCTTC. The chain carries TRBV11-3 and TRBJ1-2; D remains unclear. V was shortened by 3 bases and J by 6 bases, with 17 bases between the two germline ends. This CDR3 has 15 amino acids. Per the germline V gene, CDR1 is SGHNT and CDR2 is YENEEA.

V gene TRBV27 combines with J gene TRBJ2-7; unclear D gene. The CDR3 totals 14 residues. From germline, CDR1 is MNHEY and CDR2 SMNVEV (reference sequence). V was trimmed by 5 bases and J by 3 bases, leaving 14 bases between them. CDR3 loop: CASSRCILNYEQYF. CDR3 sequence (DNA): TGTGCCAGCAGTAGGTGCATTCTTAACTACGAGCAGTACTTC.

The genes are TRBV20-1 and TRBJ2-5; no clear D gene. The CDR3 consists of 16 residues. Per germline, CDR1 DFQATT and CDR2 SNEGSKA (reference sequence). V was clipped by 3 bases and J by 5 bases, with 22 bases between them. The CDR3 DNA sequence: TGCAGTGCTAGTAAGGTGGGCCCCCTGCTCGGGGAGACCCAGTACTTC. Its protein is CSASKVGPLLGETQYF.

This clone came up once. The chain couples TRBV9 to TRBJ1-1; D is perhaps TRBD1 (6 bases). V shed 1 base and J shed 4 bases, with 8 bases lying between them. CDR1 and CDR2 (germline): SGDLS, YYNGEE. The CDR3 is made up of 13 amino acids. This CDR3 reads CASSVSGATEAFF. In nucleotides, the CDR3 is TGTGCCAGCAGCGTATCAGGGGCCACTGAAGCTTTCTTT. Together with reference TRBV9 and TRBJ1-1, the CDR3 gives the full variable domain: DSGVTQTPKHLITATGQRVTLRCSPRSGDLSVYWYQQSLDQGLQFLIQYYNGEERAKGNILERFSAQQFPDLHSELNLSSLELGDSALYFCASSVSGATEAFFGQGTRLTVV.

The V gene is TRBV24-1, the J gene TRBJ2-1, with 9 nucleotides matching TRBD2. J gave up 4 bases and V 3 bases, and 9 bases lay outside the gene matches. From germline, CDR1 is KGHDR and CDR2 SFDVKD. This CDR3 is 17 amino acids long. The CDR3 loop reads CATSDLQTSGPYNEQFF. The CDR3 region has the DNA TGTGCCACCAGTGATCTACAGACTAGCGGACCATACAATGAGCAGTTCTTC.

This clone was recorded a few times. This chain joins TRBV19 and TRBJ1-3; a weak D match, TRBD1 (5 bases). Trimming removed 4 bases at V and 0 bases at J, with 13 bases between. The CDR3 runs 16 residues. Germline CDR1 LNHDA, CDR2 SQIVND (reference sequence). CDR3 in DNA: TGTGCCAGTAGTACCCCCTTCACAGGCTCTGGAAACACCATATATTTT. Residues: CASSTPFTGSGNTIYF.

This chain links TRBV7-2 with TRBJ2-5, with D perhaps TRBD1 (5 bases). CDR1 SGHTA and CDR2 FQGNSA come from the germline V gene. This CDR3 contains 14 residues. Between the trimmed V and J ends, which lost 3 bases and 1 base, there was a span of 9 bases. The CDR3, as DNA: TGTGCCAGCAGCTTTCAGGGTTTCCAAGAGACCCAGTACTTC. Translated, it gives CASSFQGFQETQYF.

The V and J genes are TRBV28 and TRBJ1-2; no clear D gene. V gave up 7 bases and J gave up 0 bases, with 21 bases separating them. Germline CDR1 reads MDHEN; CDR2 reads SYDVKM. CDR3 size: 17 residues. The CDR3 region is CASTEAGFARSNYGYTF. DNA of the CDR3: TGTGCCAGCACCGAAGCCGGATTCGCAAGGTCTAACTATGGCTACACCTTC.

The chain employs TRBV14 and TRBJ1-1; D unresolved. Germline V CDR1 and CDR2: SGHDN, FVKESK. V was shortened by 2 bases and J by 2 bases, with 9 bases between the two germline ends. This CDR3 is built from 14 residues. In DNA form, the CDR3 reads TGTGCCAGCAGCCAAATCATCGGAAACACTGAAGCTTTCTTT. It codes for CASSQIIGNTEAFF. Combining the CDR3 with reference TRBV14 and TRBJ1-1 gives the whole variable domain EAGVTQFPSHSVIEKGQTVTLRCDPISGHDNLYWYRRVMGKEIKFLLHFVKESKQDESGMPNNRFLAERTGGTYSTLKVQPAELEDSGVYFCASSQIIGNTEAFFGQGTRLTVV.

CDR3: CASSETSNEQFF. As DNA, the CDR3 is TGTGCCAGCAGTGAAACTTCTAATGAGCAGTTCTTC. The rearrangement joins TRBV2 to TRBJ2-1; no reliable D call. V shed 2 bases and J shed 7 bases, with 6 bases lying between them. The CDR3 extends over 12 amino acids. CDR1 and CDR2 (germline): SNHLY, FYNNEI.

This chain connects TRBV5-1 to TRBJ2-3; 16 bases agree with TRBD2. The CDR3 length is 17 residues. Germline V gives CDR1 SGHRS, CDR2 YFSETQ. V gave up 0 bases and J gave up 5 bases; unmatched junction bases: 3. The DNA for the CDR3 is TGCGCCAGCAGCTTGGATGGGACTAGCGGGAGGGTAGATACGCAGTATTTT. Its protein product is CASSLDGTSGRVDTQYF.

This clone appeared a single time. The chain couples TRBV12-5 to TRBJ2-3; no reliable D call. V was shortened by 3 bases and J by 1 base, with 2 bases between the two germline ends. CDR3 size: 12 residues. Germline V CDR1 and CDR2: LGHNT, FRNRAP. Here the CDR3 reads CASGFRTDTQYF. Written as DNA, the CDR3 is TGTGCTAGTGGTTTCCGCACAGATACGCAGTATTTT.

V and J are TRBV7-3 and TRBJ1-2; D ambiguous. This CDR3 is 15 amino acids long. The ends were cut back, 5 bases at V and 0 bases at J, with 13 bases in the middle. Germline lookup yields CDR1 SGHTA and CDR2 FQGTGA. CDR3 amino acids: CASSRDPYANYGYTF. CDR3 nucleotides: TGTGCCAGCAGCCGTGACCCCTACGCTAACTATGGCTACACCTTC.

This sequence joins TRBV10-3 and TRBJ2-1; 9 bases are shared with TRBD1. Per the germline V gene, CDR1 is ENHRY and CDR2 is SYGVKD. The V and J ends lost 10 bases and 6 bases, in that order; junction bases with no gene match: 13. There are 15 residues in the CDR3. The CDR3 reads CATFLGQGVGNEQFF. CDR3 DNA sequence: TGTGCCACTTTCTTGGGACAGGGAGTAGGCAATGAGCAGTTCTTC.

This chain links TRBV9 with TRBJ2-7, with TRBD1 identical over 7 bases. J lost 3 bases, V lost 0 bases, and 9 bases had no gene match. The V gene's germline CDR1 is SGDLS and CDR2 YYNGEE. The CDR3 sequence is 16 residues long. The CDR3 DNA reads TGTGCCAGCAGCGTAGGGGCTGGGGACAGTTACTACGAGCAGTACTTC. Protein sequence: CASSVGAGDSYYEQYF.

This chain joins TRBV7-2 and TRBJ1-2; TRBD1 matches 9 bases. The CDR3 has 15 amino acids. The germline V gene has CDR1 SGHTA and CDR2 FQGNSA. V shed 1 base, J shed 4 bases, and the junction held 4 bases outside the gene matches. DNA of the CDR3: TGTGCCAGCAGCTTAGGGACAGGGGATCTCTATGGCTACACCTTC. Encoded protein: CASSLGTGDLYGYTF.

J is TRBJ1-5 and V is TRBV27; a possible D gene is TRBD1 (5 bases). Trimming stripped 3 bases from V and 4 bases from J, with 10 bases between. The CDR3 has 14 amino acids. CDR1 and CDR2 from the germline V gene are MNHEY and SMNVEV (reference sequence). CDR3 region: CASSFQQGNQPQHF. The CDR3, as DNA: TGTGCCAGCAGTTTTCAGCAGGGAAATCAGCCCCAGCATTTT.

This rearrangement joins TRBV28 to TRBJ1-2; the D gene is possibly TRBD1 (5 bases). Germline values: CDR1 MDHEN, CDR2 SYDVKM. V lost 5 bases, J lost 8 bases, and 18 bases lay in between. This CDR3 has 14 amino acids. Written as DNA, the CDR3 is TGTGCCAGCAGTCGGGGGACCAGGATTTCAGGCTACACCTTC. Translating it yields CASSRGTRISGYTF.